This T cell receptor (beta chain) originates from a study of blood T cell repertoires in COVID-19. This clone showed up just once. Some clones are missing from TCRdb's copy, which holds only in-frame ones; the method was immunoSEQ multiplex PCR. Among approximately 150,000 clones listed, less than 85% were seen once. The CDR3 covers 18 residues. Germline CDR1 and CDR2: SGHRS and YFSETQ. Trimming cost V 3 bases and J 1 base; bases outside gene matches: 11. Sequenced sample: PBMCs or T cells enriched from blood (not recorded which). The chain links TRBV5-1 to TRBJ1-4; the match to TRBD1 covers 8 bases. This clonotype was sampled from a man aged 55 to 70 who had recovered from COVID-19. CDR3 sequence reads: CASSSKQGDPGTNEKLFF. The CDR3 DNA reads as TGCGCCAGCAGCTCGAAACAGGGGGACCCCGGAACTAATGAAAAACTGTTTTTT.